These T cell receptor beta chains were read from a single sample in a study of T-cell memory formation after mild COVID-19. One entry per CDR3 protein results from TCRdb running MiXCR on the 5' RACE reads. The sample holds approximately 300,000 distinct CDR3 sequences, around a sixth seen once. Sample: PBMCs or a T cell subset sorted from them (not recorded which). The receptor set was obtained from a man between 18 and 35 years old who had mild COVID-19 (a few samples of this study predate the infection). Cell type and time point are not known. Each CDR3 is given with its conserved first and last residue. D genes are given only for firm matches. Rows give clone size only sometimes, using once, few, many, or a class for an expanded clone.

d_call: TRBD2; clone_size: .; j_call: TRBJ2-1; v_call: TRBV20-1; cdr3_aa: CSLSGGPRNEQFF; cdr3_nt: TGCAGCCTCTCGGGGGGGCCGAGAAATGAGCAGTTCTTC
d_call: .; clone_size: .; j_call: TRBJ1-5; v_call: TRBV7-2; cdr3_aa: CASSFTVWQPQHF; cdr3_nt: TGTGCCAGCAGCTTCACGGTTTGGCAGCCCCAGCATTTT
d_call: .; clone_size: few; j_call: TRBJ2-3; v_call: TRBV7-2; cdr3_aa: CASSGAGHTMDTQYF; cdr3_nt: TGTGCCAGCAGTGGAGCCGGGCACACGATGGATACGCAGTATTTT
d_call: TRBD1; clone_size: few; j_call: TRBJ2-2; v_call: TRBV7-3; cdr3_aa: CASRWDRNTGELFF; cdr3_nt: TGTGCCAGCAGATGGGACAGGAACACCGGGGAGCTGTTTTTT
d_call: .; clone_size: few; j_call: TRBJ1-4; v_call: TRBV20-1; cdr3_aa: CSASRRAGTAEKLFF; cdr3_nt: TGCAGTGCTAGCCGTCGGGCAGGGACGGCGGAAAAACTGTTTTTT
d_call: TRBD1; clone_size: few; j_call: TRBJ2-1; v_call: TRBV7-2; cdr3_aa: CASSLARQGSSYNEQFF; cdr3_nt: TGTGCCAGCAGCTTAGCCCGACAGGGAAGCTCCTACAATGAGCAGTTCTTC
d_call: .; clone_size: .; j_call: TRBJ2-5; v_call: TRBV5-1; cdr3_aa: CASSFIPGDGEETQYF; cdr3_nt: TGCGCCAGCAGCTTCATTCCCGGGGACGGGGAAGAGACCCAGTACTTC
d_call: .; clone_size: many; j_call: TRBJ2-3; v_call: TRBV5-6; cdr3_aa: CASSGGTYTDTQYF; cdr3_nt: TGTGCCAGCAGCGGCGGGACCTACACAGATACGCAGTATTTT
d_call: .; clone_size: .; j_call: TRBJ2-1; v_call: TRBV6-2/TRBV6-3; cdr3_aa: CASREVYEQFF; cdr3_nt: TGTGCCAGCAGAGAGGTGTATGAGCAGTTCTTC
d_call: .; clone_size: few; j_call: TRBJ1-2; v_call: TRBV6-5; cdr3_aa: CASSYSMEASYYGYTF; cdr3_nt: TGTGCCAGCAGTTACTCGATGGAGGCCAGCTACTATGGCTACACCTTC
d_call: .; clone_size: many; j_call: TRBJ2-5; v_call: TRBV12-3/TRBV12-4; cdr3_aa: CASSYRETQYF; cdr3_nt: TGTGCCAGCAGTTACCGGGAGACCCAGTACTTC
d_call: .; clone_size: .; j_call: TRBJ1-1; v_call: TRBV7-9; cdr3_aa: CASSQGPEAFF; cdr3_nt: TGTGCCAGCAGCCAAGGGCCTGAAGCTTTCTTT
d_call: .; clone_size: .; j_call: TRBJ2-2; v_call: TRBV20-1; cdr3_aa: CSARDPGRRLTGELFF; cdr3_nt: TGCAGTGCTAGAGATCCGGGGCGGCGGTTAACCGGGGAGCTGTTTTTT
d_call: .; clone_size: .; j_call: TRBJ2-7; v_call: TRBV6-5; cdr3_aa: CASSRTGRGEQYF; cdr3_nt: TGTGCCAGCAGCCGGACAGGGAGGGGGGAGCAGTACTTC
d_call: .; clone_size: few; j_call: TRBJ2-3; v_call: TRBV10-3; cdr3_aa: CAISEHGGSGTDTQYF; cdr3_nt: TGTGCCATCAGTGAGCACGGTGGAAGCGGCACAGATACGCAGTATTTT
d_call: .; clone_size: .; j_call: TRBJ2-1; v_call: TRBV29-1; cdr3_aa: CSVVVFGENNEQFF; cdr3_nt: TGCAGCGTTGTGGTTTTTGGGGAGAACAATGAGCAGTTCTTC
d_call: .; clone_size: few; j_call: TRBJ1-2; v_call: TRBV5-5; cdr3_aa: CASSSRLAAQTFNYGYTF; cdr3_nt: TGTGCCAGCAGCTCGCGACTGGCGGCCCAAACCTTTAACTATGGCTACACCTTC
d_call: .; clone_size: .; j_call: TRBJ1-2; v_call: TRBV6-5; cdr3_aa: CAAGKLANYGYTF; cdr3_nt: TGTGCCGCAGGAAAGTTAGCTAACTATGGCTACACCTTC
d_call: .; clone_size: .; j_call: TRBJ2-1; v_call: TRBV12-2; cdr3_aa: CASRFGTGPSYNEQFF; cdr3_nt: TGTGCAAGTCGCTTCGGGACAGGGCCATCCTACAATGAGCAGTTCTTC
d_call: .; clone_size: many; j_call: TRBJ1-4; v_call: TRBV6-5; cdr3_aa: CASSYSGRVEKLFF; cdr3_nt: TGTGCCAGCAGTTACTCGGGCAGGGTGGAAAAACTGTTTTTT
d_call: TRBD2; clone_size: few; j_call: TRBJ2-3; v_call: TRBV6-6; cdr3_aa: CASISGVYTDTQYF; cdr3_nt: TGTGCCAGCATAAGCGGGGTGTACACAGATACGCAGTATTTT
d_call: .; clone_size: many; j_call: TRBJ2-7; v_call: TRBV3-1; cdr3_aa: CASSQELLFEQYF; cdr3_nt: TGTGCCAGCAGCCAAGAACTGTTGTTCGAGCAGTACTTC
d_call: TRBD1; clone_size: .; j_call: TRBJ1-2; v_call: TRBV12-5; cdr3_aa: CASDLTGAGGYTF; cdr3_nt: TGTGCTAGTGACCTGACAGGGGCAGGAGGCTACACCTTC
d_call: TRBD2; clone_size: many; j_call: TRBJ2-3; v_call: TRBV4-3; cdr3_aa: CASSQVSGGASDTQYF; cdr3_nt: TGCGCCAGCAGCCAAGTCAGCGGGGGGGCCTCAGATACGCAGTATTTT
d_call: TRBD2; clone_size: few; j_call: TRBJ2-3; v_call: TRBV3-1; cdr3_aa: CASSQALAGNTDTQYF; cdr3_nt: TGTGCCAGCAGCCAAGCTCTAGCGGGGAACACAGATACGCAGTATTTT
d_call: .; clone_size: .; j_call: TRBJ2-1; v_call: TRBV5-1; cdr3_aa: CASSRTLVYYGDEQFF; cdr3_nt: TGCGCCAGCAGCCGAACCCTTGTCTACTATGGCGATGAGCAGTTCTTC
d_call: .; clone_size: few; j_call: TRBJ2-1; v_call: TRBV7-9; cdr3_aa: CASSDAGRYNEQFF; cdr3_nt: TGTGCCAGCAGCGACGCGGGGAGATACAATGAGCAGTTCTTC
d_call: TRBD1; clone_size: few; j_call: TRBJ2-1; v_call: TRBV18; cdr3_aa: CASSPTIGTDYNEQFF; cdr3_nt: TGTGCCAGCTCACCGACGATCGGGACAGATTACAATGAGCAGTTCTTC
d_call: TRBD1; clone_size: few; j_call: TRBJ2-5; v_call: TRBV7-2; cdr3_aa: CASSSSLQAIPGQGSETQYF; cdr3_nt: TGTGCCAGCAGCTCCTCCCTGCAAGCGATCCCCGGACAGGGTTCGGAGACCCAGTACTTC
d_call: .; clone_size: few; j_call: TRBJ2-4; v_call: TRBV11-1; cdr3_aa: CASSWARGAKNIQYF; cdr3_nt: TGTGCCAGCAGCTGGGCTAGGGGGGCCAAAAACATTCAGTACTTC
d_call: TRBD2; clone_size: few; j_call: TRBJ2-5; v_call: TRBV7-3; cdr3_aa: CASSLRLAKKRGETQYF; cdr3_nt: TGTGCCAGCAGCTTAAGACTAGCGAAAAAAAGAGGAGAGACCCAGTACTTC
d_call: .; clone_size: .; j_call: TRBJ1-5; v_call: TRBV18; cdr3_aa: CASSPDQAPQHF; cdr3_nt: TGTGCCAGCTCACCAGATCAGGCGCCCCAGCATTTT
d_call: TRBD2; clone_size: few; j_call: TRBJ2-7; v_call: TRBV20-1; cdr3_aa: CSARDPSGTYEQYF; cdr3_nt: TGCAGTGCTAGAGATCCCAGCGGGACCTACGAGCAGTACTTC
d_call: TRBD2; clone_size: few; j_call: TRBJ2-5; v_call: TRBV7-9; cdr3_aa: CASTPPDSGGAKTQYF; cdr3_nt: TGTGCCAGCACCCCCCCCGATAGCGGGGGGGCCAAGACCCAGTACTTC
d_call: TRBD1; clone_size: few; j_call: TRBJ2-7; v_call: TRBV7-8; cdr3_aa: CASSLEEQGQRYEQYF; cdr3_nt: TGTGCCAGCAGCTTAGAAGAACAGGGGCAAAGATACGAGCAGTACTTC
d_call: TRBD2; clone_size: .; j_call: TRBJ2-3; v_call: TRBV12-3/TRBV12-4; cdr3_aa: CASSLASGRTDTQYF; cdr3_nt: TGTGCCAGCAGTTTAGCTAGCGGGCGCACAGATACGCAGTATTTT
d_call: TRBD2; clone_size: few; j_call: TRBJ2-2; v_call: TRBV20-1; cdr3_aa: CSAVSGGNTGELFF; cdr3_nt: TGCAGTGCCGTTAGCGGGGGGAACACCGGGGAGCTGTTTTTT
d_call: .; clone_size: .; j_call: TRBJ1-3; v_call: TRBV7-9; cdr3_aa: CASRAETNWRSGNTIYF; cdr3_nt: TGTGCCAGCAGGGCCGAGACTAATTGGCGCTCTGGAAACACCATATATTTT
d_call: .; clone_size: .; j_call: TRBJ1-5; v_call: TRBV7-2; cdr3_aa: CASSLVWQARGPQHF; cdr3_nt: TGTGCCAGCAGCTTAGTATGGCAAGCTCGGGGGCCCCAGCATTTT
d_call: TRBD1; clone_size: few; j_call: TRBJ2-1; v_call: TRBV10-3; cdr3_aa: CAISDQDRANEQFF; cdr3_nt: TGTGCCATCAGTGACCAGGACAGGGCTAATGAGCAGTTCTTC
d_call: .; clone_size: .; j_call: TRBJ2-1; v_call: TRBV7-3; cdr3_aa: CASSIPGNNEQFF; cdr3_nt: TGTGCCAGCAGCATACCGGGTAACAATGAGCAGTTCTTC
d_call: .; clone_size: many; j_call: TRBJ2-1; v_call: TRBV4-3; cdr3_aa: CASSQGLPNGEQFF; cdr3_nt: TGCGCCAGCAGCCAAGGGCTCCCTAATGGTGAGCAGTTCTTC
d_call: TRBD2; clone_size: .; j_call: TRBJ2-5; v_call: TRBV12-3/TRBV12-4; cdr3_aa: CASRSGTSGGGGSETQYF; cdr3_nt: TGTGCCAGCAGGTCCGGGACTAGCGGGGGAGGAGGGAGCGAGACCCAGTACTTC
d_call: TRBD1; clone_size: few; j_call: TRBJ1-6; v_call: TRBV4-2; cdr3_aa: CASSQEMTGVASPLHF; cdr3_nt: TGTGCCAGCAGCCAAGAAATGACAGGGGTGGCTTCACCCCTCCACTTT
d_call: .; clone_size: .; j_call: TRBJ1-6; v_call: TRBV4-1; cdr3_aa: CASSQGRARDNSPLHF; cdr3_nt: TGCGCCAGCAGCCAAGGGAGGGCTCGGGATAATTCACCCCTCCACTTT
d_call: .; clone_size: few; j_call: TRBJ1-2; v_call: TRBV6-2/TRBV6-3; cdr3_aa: CASSYSDSGYTF; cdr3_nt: TGTGCCAGCAGTTACTCGGACAGTGGCTACACCTTC
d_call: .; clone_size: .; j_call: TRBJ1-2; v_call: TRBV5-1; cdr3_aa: CASSLSLLSGYGYTF; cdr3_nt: TGCGCCAGCAGCTTGTCTTTGTTGTCGGGTTATGGCTACACCTTC
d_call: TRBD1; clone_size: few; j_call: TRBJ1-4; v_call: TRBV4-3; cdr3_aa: CASSQDTGDEKLFF; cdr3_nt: TGCGCCAGCAGCCAAGATACAGGGGATGAAAAACTGTTTTTT
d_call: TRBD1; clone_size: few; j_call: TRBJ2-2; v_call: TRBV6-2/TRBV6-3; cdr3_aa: CASSRRNRDRYTGELFF; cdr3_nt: TGTGCCAGCAGCCGCAGAAACAGGGACAGATACACCGGGGAGCTGTTTTTT
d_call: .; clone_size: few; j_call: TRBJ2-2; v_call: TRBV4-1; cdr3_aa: CASSPREKDTGELFF; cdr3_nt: TGCGCCAGCAGCCCTAGGGAGAAGGACACCGGGGAGCTGTTTTTT
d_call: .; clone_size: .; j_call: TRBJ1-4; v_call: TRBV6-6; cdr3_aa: CASEGPTGGEKLFF; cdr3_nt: TGTGCCAGCGAGGGCCCTACCGGTGGTGAAAAACTGTTTTTT
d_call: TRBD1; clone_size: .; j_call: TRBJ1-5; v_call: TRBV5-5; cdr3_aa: CASSMTPGQGFQPQHF; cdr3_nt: TGTGCCAGCAGTATGACCCCGGGACAGGGCTTTCAGCCCCAGCATTTT
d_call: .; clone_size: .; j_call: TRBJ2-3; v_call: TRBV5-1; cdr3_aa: CASSLAGPVDTQYF; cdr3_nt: TGCGCCAGCAGCTTGGCGGGACCGGTAGATACGCAGTATTTT
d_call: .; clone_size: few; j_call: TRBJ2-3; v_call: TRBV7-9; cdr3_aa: CASSPRAGPRGDTQYF; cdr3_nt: TGTGCCAGCAGCCCCCGGGCGGGGCCCCGAGGCGATACGCAGTATTTT
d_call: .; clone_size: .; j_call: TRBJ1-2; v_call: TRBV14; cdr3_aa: CASSQDLNWRGYGYTF; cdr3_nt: TGTGCCAGCAGCCAAGATTTAAACTGGCGGGGCTATGGCTACACCTTC
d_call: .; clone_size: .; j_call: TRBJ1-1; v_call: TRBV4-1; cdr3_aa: CASSQGVLSEAFF; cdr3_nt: TGCGCCAGCAGCCAAGGGGTATTGTCTGAAGCTTTCTTT
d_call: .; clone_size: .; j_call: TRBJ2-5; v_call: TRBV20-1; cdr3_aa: CSARWTGEKTQYF; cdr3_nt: TGCAGTGCTAGGTGGACTGGCGAAAAGACCCAGTACTTC
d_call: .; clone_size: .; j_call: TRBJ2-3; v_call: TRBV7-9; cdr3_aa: CASSFGVTRDTQYF; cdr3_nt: TGTGCCAGCAGCTTTGGGGTAACCAGAGATACGCAGTATTTT
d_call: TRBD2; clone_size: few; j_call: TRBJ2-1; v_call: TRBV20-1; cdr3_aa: CSARPRTSGRNNEQFF; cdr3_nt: TGCAGTGCTAGACCCCGGACTAGCGGGCGGAACAATGAGCAGTTCTTC